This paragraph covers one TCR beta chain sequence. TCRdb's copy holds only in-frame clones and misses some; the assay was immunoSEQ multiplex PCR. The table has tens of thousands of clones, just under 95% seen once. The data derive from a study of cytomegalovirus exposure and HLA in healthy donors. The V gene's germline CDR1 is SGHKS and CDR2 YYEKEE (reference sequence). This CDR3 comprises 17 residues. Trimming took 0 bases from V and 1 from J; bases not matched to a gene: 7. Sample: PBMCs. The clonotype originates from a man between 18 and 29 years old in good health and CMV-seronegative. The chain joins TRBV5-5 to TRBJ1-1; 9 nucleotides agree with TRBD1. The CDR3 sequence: CASSLGQGGLQNTEAFF. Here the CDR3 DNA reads TGTGCCAGCAGCTTGGGACAGGGGGGCCTCCAGAACACTGAAGCTTTCTTT.